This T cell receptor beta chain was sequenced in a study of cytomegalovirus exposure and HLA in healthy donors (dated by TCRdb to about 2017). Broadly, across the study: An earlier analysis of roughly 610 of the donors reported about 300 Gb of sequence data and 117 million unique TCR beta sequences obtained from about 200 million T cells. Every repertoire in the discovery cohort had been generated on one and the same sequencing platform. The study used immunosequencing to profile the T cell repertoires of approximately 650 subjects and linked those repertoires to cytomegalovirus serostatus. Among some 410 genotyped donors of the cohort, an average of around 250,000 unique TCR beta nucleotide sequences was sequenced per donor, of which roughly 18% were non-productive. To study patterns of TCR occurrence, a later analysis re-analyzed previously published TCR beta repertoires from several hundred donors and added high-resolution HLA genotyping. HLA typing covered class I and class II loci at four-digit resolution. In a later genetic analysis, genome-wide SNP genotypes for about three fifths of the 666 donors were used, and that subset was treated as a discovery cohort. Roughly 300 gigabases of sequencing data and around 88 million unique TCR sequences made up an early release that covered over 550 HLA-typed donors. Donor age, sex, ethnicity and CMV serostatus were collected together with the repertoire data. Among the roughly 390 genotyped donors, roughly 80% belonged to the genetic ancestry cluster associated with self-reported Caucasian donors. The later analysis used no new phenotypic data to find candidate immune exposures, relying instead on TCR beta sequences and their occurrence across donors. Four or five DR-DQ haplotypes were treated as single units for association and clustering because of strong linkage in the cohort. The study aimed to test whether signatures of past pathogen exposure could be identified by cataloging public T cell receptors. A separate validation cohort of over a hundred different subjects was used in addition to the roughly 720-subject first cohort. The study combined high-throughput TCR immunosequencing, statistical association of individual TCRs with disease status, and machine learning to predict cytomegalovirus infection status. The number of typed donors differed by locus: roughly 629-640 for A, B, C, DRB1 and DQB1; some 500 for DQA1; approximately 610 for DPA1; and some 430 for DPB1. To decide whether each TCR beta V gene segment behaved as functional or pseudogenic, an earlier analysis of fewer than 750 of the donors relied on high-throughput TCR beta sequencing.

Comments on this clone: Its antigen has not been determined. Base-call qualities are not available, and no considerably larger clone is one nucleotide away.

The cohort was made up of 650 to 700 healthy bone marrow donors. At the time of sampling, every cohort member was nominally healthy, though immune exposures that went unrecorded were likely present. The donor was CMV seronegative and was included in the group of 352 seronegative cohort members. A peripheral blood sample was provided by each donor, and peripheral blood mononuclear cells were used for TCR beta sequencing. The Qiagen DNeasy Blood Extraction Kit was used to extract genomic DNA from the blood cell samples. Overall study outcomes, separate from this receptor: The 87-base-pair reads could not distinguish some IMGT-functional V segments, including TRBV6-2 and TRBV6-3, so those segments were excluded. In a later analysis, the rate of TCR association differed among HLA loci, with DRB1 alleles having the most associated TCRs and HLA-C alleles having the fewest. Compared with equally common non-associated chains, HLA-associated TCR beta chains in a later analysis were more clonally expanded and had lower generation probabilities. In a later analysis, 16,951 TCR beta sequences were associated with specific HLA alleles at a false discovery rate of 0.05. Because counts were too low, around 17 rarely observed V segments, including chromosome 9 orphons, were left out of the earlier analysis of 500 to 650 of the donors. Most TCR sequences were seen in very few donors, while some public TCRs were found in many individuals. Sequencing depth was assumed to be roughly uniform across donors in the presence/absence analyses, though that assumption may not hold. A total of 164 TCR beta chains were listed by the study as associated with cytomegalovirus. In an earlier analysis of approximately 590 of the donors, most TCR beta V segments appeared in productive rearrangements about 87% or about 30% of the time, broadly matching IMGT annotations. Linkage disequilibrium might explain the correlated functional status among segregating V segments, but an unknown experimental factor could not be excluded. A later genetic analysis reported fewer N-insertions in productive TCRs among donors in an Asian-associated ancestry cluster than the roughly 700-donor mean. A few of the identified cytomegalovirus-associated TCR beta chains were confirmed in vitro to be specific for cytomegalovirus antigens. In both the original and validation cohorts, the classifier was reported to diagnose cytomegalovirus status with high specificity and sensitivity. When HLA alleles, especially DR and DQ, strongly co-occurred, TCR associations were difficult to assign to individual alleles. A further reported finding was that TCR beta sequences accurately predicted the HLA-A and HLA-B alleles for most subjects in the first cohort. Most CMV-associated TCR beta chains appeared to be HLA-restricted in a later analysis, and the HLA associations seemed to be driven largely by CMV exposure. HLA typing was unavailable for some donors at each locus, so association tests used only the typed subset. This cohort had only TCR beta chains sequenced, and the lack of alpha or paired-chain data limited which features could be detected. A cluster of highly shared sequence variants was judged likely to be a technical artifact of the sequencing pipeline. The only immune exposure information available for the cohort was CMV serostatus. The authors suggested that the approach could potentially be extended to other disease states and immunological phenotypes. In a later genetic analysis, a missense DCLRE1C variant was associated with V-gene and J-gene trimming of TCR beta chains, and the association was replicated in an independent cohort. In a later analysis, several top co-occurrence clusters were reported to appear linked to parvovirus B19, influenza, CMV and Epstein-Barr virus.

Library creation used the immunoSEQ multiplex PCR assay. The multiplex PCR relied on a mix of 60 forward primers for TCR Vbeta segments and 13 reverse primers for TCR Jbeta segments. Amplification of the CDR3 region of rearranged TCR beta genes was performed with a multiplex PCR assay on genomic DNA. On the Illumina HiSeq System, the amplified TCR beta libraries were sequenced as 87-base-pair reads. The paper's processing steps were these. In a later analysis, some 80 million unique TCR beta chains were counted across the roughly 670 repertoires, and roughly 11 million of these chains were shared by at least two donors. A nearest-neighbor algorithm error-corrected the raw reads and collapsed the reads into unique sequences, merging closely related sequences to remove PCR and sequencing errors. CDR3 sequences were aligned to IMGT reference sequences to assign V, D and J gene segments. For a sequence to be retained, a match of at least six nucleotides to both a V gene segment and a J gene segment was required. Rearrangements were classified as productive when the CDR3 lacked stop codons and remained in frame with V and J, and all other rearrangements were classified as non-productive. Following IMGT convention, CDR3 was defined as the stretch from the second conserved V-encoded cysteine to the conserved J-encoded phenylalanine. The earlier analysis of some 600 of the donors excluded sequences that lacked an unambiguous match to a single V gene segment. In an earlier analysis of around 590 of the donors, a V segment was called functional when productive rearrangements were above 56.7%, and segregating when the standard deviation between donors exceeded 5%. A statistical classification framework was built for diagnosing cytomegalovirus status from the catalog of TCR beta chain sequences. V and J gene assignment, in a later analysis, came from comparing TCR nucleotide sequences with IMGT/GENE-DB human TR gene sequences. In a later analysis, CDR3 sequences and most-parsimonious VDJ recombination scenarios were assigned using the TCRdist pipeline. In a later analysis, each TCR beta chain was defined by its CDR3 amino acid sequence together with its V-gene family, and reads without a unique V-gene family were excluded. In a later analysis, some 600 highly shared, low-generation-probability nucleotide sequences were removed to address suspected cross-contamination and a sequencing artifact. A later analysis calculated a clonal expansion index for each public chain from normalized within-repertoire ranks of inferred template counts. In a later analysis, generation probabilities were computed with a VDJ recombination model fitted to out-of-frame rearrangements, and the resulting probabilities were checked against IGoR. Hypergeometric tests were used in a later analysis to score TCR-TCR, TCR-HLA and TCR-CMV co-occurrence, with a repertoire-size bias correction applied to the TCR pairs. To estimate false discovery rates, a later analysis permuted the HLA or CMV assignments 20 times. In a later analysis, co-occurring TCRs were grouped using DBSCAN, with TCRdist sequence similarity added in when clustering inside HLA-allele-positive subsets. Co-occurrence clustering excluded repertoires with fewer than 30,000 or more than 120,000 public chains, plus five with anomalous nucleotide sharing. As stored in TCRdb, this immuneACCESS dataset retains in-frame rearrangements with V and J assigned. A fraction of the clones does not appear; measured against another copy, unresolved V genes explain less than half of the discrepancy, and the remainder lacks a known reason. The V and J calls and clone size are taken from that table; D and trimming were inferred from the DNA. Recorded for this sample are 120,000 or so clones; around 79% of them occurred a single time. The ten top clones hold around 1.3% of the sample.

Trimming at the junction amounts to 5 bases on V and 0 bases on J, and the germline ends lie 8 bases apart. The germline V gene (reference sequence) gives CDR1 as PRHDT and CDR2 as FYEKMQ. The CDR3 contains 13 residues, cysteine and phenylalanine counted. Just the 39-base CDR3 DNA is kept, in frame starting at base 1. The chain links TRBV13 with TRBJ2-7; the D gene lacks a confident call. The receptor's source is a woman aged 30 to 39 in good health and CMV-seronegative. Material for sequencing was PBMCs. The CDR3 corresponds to CASSPPGSYEQYF. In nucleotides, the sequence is TGTGCCAGCAGCCCCCCGGGCTCCTACGAGCAGTACTTC. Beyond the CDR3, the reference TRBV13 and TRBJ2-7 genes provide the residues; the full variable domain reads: AAGVIQSPRHLIKEKRETATLKCYPIPRHDTVYWYQQGPGQDPQFLISFYEKMQSDKGSIPDRFSAQQFSDYHSELNMSSLELGDSALYFCASSPPGSYEQYFGPGTRLTVT.